Included here is one T cell receptor (beta chain) sequence, with context. All enrollees were about 18 to 95 years old and from approximately 24 US areas. Original processing notes: How many nucleated cells were present was estimated from reference gene primer amplification. Profiling relied on immunoSEQ multiplex PCR, and the TCRdb table lists in-frame clones only, not all of them. V, J and clone size reflect that table, while D and trimming were determined from the DNA. The data hold 270,000 or so clones, with approximately 91% observed a single time. The entry originates in a study of blood T cell repertoires in COVID-19. Background on the study: Sites in the United States, Italy and Spain provided acute and convalescent COVID-19 samples. Nucleic acid was either cDNA or gDNA, and it came from T cells, B-cell-depleted T cells, or PBMCs.

The CDR3 extends over 13 amino acids. Between the trimmed V and J ends, which lost 2 bases and 2 bases, there was a span of 6 bases. From germline, CDR1 is SEHNR and CDR2 FQNEAQ (reference sequence). The specimen sequenced was PBMCs or T cells enriched from blood (not recorded which). The clonotype comes from a woman in her thirties or forties with acute COVID-19. V gene TRBV7-9 combines with J gene TRBJ1-2, with D maybe TRBD1 (5 bases). CDR3 amino acids: CASSLQGNYGYTF. The CDR3 DNA is TGTGCCAGCAGCTTACAGGGCAACTATGGCTACACCTTC.